This TCR beta chain was identified during a study of radiation and T cells in renal cell carcinoma. The sample's time point: blood 4 weeks post-SBRT, at nephrectomy. The treatment denotes: 15 Gy SBRT to primary tumor, nephrectomy 4 weeks later. Using immunoSEQ multiplex PCR, the repertoire was profiled, and TCRdb retains in-frame clones only, with some absent. The sample has around 30,000 clones; approximately 84% are singletons. Germline trimming cut 5 bases from V and 4 bases from J; bases unmatched to any gene: 9. The CDR3 runs to 15 residues. Germline V gene lookup returns CDR1 SGHNT and CDR2 YYREEE (reference sequence).

The chain couples TRBV5-4 to TRBJ2-3; 8 bases map to TRBD2. Sequenced here: blood, sampled from a patient whose treatment included radiotherapy and nephrectomy. The TCR sequence derives from a man between 60 and 70 years old with renal cell carcinoma. This CDR3 reads CASRRTSNVADTQYF. CDR3 nucleotides: TGTGCCAGCAGGCGGACTAGCAATGTGGCAGATACGCAGTATTTT.